This TCR beta chain came from a study of blood T cell repertoires in COVID-19. In the authors' workflow: Amplification of reference gene primers provided the estimated nucleated cell counts. Only in-frame clones appear in the TCRdb table, and some are missing; sequencing was by immunoSEQ multiplex PCR. That table gives V, J and clone size, and the DNA gave D and trimming. The data hold hundreds of thousands of clones, with 85% to 90% observed a single time. This clonotype was sampled from a man aged 18-30 years with COVID-19, enrolled during active disease. Sequenced: peripheral blood.

This chain's CDR3 is CASSPDRGDGLAGFSRYEQYF. The CDR3 nucleotides are TGTGCCAGCAGCCCGGACAGGGGCGACGGACTAGCGGGATTCTCAAGGTACGAGCAGTACTTC. The chain joins TRBV7-6 to TRBJ2-7; 12 positions match TRBD2. Germline trimming cut 5 bases from V and 4 bases from J; bases unmatched to any gene: 24. The V gene's germline CDR1 is SGHVS and CDR2 FNYEAQ. This CDR3 is built from 21 residues.